Described below is a single T cell receptor beta chain sequence and its context. As yet, its antigen is unknown. A read error may account for a junction end that differs from germline. TCRdb fed the 5' RACE reads into MiXCR, producing one record per CDR3 protein. This table holds under 600,000 distinct CDR3 sequences, approximately 12% found once. The data belong to a study of T cells after yellow fever vaccination. The study, taken as a whole, reports: Primary-vaccination clones mostly resurfaced post-booster (around 95% CD4, more than 80% CD8).

The CDR3 consists of 16 residues. Per the germline V gene, CDR1 is DFQATT and CDR2 is SNEGSKA (reference sequence). The genes are TRBV20-1 and TRBJ2-1, with D uncertain. The TCR originated in a man aged 25-40 years who received the YFV17D yellow fever vaccine. Sequenced material: PBMCs, taken on the day of the yellow fever booster vaccination. In DNA, the CDR3 is TGCTGTGCTACCCGCAGACCGAAGAGCTCCTACAATGAGCAGTTCTTC. Translating it yields CCATRRPKSSYNEQFF.